These 10 T cell receptor beta chains were all obtained from the same sample, sequenced in a study of control samples from healthy donors and cancer patients. TCRdb's copy holds only in-frame clones and misses some; the assay was immunoSEQ multiplex PCR. The repertoire holds about 160,000 clones, with just under 95% as singletons. The sequenced sample consisted of blood. These receptors were taken from a woman in her thirties or forties in good health.

V gene TRBV19 combines with J gene TRBJ1-5; TRBD1 is a possible D gene (6 bases). V shed 5 bases and J shed 6 bases, with 11 bases lying between them. The germline CDR1 and CDR2 sequences are LNHDA and SQIVND (reference sequence). This CDR3 comprises 13 residues. The CDR3 loop is CASSLQGGQPQHF. As DNA, the CDR3 is TGTGCCAGTAGTCTACAGGGCGGTCAGCCCCAGCATTTT.

The chain has TRBV10-3 and TRBJ1-6, with a possible D match to TRBD1 (5 bases). Trimming stripped 4 bases from V and 9 bases from J, with 10 bases between. CDR3 size: 13 residues. CDR1 is ENHRY, CDR2 SYGVKD, per germline. The DNA of the CDR3 is TGTGCCATCAGTGGGGGGGACGGTTCACCCCTCCACTTT. This translates into CAISGGDGSPLHF.

This chain uses TRBV6-5 with TRBJ1-1; D perhaps matches TRBD1 (6 bases). The CDR3 sequence is 15 residues long. V was trimmed by 0 bases and J by 1 base, leaving 9 bases between them. The germline CDR1 and CDR2 sequences are MNHEY and SVGAGI. CDR3 nucleotide sequence: TGTGCCAGCAGTTACTCGGACAGACCGAACACTGAAGCTTTCTTT. Encoded protein: CASSYSDRPNTEAFF.

The V call is TRBV10-3, the J call TRBJ2-3; TRBD2 aligns across 14 bases. From germline, CDR1 is ENHRY and CDR2 SYGVKD. This CDR3 region has 16 residues. V lost 7 bases to trimming and J lost 3 bases; unmatched junction nucleotides: 6. CDR3 region: CAIKSGTSGRTDTQYF. CDR3 coding DNA: TGTGCCATCAAATCCGGGACTAGCGGGAGAACAGATACGCAGTATTTT.

The chain is built from TRBV9 and TRBJ2-7; D may be TRBD2 (5 bases). The V gene's germline CDR1 is SGDLS and CDR2 YYNGEE. V shed 4 bases and J shed 2 bases, with 16 bases lying between them. CDR3 length: 15 amino acids. The CDR3 coding sequence is TGTGCCAGCAGCCCTCGGGGAGCAGCCACCTACGAGCAGTACTTC. This gives the protein CASSPRGAATYEQYF.

Here the CDR3 DNA reads TGTGCCAGCAGCTTAGACCGGGACCTCGGCGGCAATTCACCCCTCCACTTT. Translated, it gives CASSLDRDLGGNSPLHF. The V and J genes are TRBV5-4 and TRBJ1-6; TRBD1 might be the D (5 bases). Deletions cut 2 bases from V and 7 bases from J, with 19 bases between. This CDR3 contains 17 residues. Germline lookup yields CDR1 SGHNT and CDR2 YYREEE (reference sequence).

The rearrangement uses TRBV12-3 or TRBV12-4 and TRBJ1-5; D remains ambiguous. The CDR3 length is 13 residues. Between the trimmed V and J ends, which lost 3 bases and 6 bases, there was a span of 9 bases. The CDR3 coding sequence is TGTGCCAGCAGTTTTAACTTCGCTCAGCCCCAGCATTTT. This gives the protein CASSFNFAQPQHF.

V and J are TRBV7-6 and TRBJ1-6; TRBD1 aligns across 10 bases. The CDR3 contains 15 residues. V lost 5 bases and J lost 8; bases outside the gene matches: 6. Germline V CDR1 and CDR2: SGHVS, FNYEAQ. CDR3 in amino acids: CASSMTGGRDSPLHF. For the CDR3, the DNA is TGTGCCAGCAGCATGACAGGGGGCAGAGATTCACCCCTCCACTTT.

The chain uses TRBV7-2 and TRBJ1-1; a weak D match, TRBD1 (5 bases). The length of the CDR3 is 14 residues. From germline, CDR1 is SGHTA and CDR2 FQGNSA. Trimming removed 0 bases at V and 4 bases at J, with 9 bases between. CDR3 region: CASSLAPRATEAFF. The DNA of the CDR3 is TGTGCCAGCAGCTTAGCCCCCAGGGCCACTGAAGCTTTCTTT.

The gene calls are TRBV5-4 and TRBJ2-4; possible D gene TRBD1, 6 bases. Germline CDR1 is SGHNT and CDR2 is YYREEE (reference sequence). This CDR3 has 15 residues. V gave up 0 bases and J gave up 4 bases, with 11 bases separating them. The CDR3 region is CASSLEQGIKNIQYF. The CDR3 region has the DNA TGTGCCAGCAGCTTGGAACAGGGAATAAAAAACATTCAGTACTTC.